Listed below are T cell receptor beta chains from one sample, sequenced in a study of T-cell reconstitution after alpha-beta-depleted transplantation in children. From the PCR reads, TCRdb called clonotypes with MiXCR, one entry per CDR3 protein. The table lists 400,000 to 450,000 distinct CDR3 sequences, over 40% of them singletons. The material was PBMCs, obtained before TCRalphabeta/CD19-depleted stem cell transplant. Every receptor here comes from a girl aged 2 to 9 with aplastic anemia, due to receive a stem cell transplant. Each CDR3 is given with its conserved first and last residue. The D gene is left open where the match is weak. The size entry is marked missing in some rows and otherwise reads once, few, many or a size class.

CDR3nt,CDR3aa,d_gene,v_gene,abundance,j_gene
TGCAGTGCTCGAAATGCGCAGGGGGCAAGGGAGCAGTACTTC,CSARNAQGAREQYF,TRBD1,TRBV20-1,NA,TRBJ2-7
TGCAGTGCCCGACCAGGGACTCTGAATGAGCAGTTCTTC,CSARPGTLNEQFF,NA,TRBV20-1,NA,TRBJ2-1
TGTGCCAGCAGCTTCGACGCCTACGAGCAGTACTTC,CASSFDAYEQYF,NA,TRBV7-2,few,TRBJ2-7
TGTGCCAGCAGCTTATTTTCGACAGACACGAACACCGGGGAGCTGTTTTTT,CASSLFSTDTNTGELFF,NA,TRBV7-3,NA,TRBJ2-2
TGTGCCAGCAGTCCTCAGACAGGGGCGGAGCAGTATTTT,CASSPQTGAEQYF,TRBD1,TRBV12-3/TRBV12-4,NA,TRBJ2-3
TGCAGTGCTCGACAGGGGGCAACAGATACGCAGTATTTT,CSARQGATDTQYF,TRBD1,TRBV20-1,NA,TRBJ2-3
TGTGCCAGCACTAGGGGGACGGAAGAGACCCAGTACTTC,CASTRGTEETQYF,NA,TRBV6-2/TRBV6-3,NA,TRBJ2-5
TGTGCCAGCAGCTTGGGCGGCTCTCCAAGCTCTGGGGCCAACGTCCTGACTTTC,CASSLGGSPSSGANVLTF,NA,TRBV11-1,NA,TRBJ2-6
TGCGCCAGCAGCCATGAGACAGGGTGGAACTATGGCTACACCTTC,CASSHETGWNYGYTF,TRBD1,TRBV4-1,NA,TRBJ1-2
TGTGCCAGCACCCGGGACAGGGGCCCCTACGAGCAGTACTTC,CASTRDRGPYEQYF,TRBD1,TRBV28,NA,TRBJ2-7
TGCAGTGCCCCACCGGGGCAAGAGACCCAGTACTTC,CSAPPGQETQYF,NA,TRBV20-1,NA,TRBJ2-5
TGTGCCACCAGCAGGGCCGGGACAGTCCCAATGGAGGAGCAGTACTTC,CATSRAGTVPMEEQYF,TRBD1,TRBV15,NA,TRBJ2-7
TGTGCCTGGAGTTTCGGTAGCAGATCAGATACGCAGTATTTT,CAWSFGSRSDTQYF,NA,TRBV30,few,TRBJ2-3
TGCGCCAGCAGCTTGAGCATGGGTACAGAGACCCAGTACTTC,CASSLSMGTETQYF,NA,TRBV5-1,many,TRBJ2-5
TGTGCCAGCAGTCGACTAGATGGGGGGAATGAGCAGTTCTTC,CASSRLDGGNEQFF,NA,TRBV3-1,NA,TRBJ2-1
TGCAGTGCTAGCGGGAGGTTGAACAATGAGCAGTTCTTC,CSASGRLNNEQFF,TRBD2,TRBV20-1,NA,TRBJ2-1
TGTGCCAGCAGCTTAGTAAAGGGCGCCTACGAGCAGTACTTC,CASSLVKGAYEQYF,NA,TRBV7-2,NA,TRBJ2-7
TGTGCCAGCAGCTTAATTGGTAGCGGGTCAGGCGCACACAATGAGCAGTTCTTC,CASSLIGSGSGAHNEQFF,TRBD2,TRBV11-2,NA,TRBJ2-1
TGTGCCAGCTCACCGGACAGGGGAAATGCCCAGCCCCAGCATTTT,CASSPDRGNAQPQHF,TRBD1,TRBV18,few,TRBJ1-5
TGTGCCAGCAGTTTTGAGTACACTGAAGCTTTCTTT,CASSFEYTEAFF,NA,TRBV12-3/TRBV12-4,many,TRBJ1-1
TGTGCCAGCAGCTTGGCAGGAAAGACTTACAATGAGCAGTTCTTC,CASSLAGKTYNEQFF,NA,TRBV5-6,NA,TRBJ2-1
TGTGCCATCGGAGGGGGGATCACAGATACGCAGTATTTT,CAIGGGITDTQYF,NA,TRBV12-3/TRBV12-4,many,TRBJ2-3
TGTGCCAGTCTAAAGTACGCAACTAGCGGCACAGATACGCAGTATTTT,CASLKYATSGTDTQYF,TRBD2,TRBV27,NA,TRBJ2-3
TGTGCCAGTAGTATCGCACAGGGTCGCAATCAGCCCCAGCATTTT,CASSIAQGRNQPQHF,NA,TRBV19,NA,TRBJ1-5
TGTGCCAGCAGCGTAGTCGCAGGGAGCAATTCACCCCTCCACTTT,CASSVVAGSNSPLHF,NA,TRBV9,many,TRBJ1-6
TGTGCCATCAGTGTCGGCGGACCCATAGGAGAGACCCAGTACTTC,CAISVGGPIGETQYF,NA,TRBV10-3,once,TRBJ2-5
TGCAGTGTAGAAGGGCGGGAGTTCACAGATACGCAGTATTTT,CSVEGREFTDTQYF,TRBD2,TRBV20-1,many,TRBJ2-3
TGTGCCAGCAGCTCCGCCCAAAAACTGTTTTTT,CASSSAQKLFF,NA,TRBV7-9,few,TRBJ1-4
TGTGCCAGCAGTTACTCGCGGGGGGGCAATCAGCCCCAGTATTTT,CASSYSRGGNQPQYF,TRBD2,TRBV6-5,NA,TRBJ2-3
TGTGCCAGCAGTTACTCGGCTGGGGGTCGGGACATTCAGTACTTC,CASSYSAGGRDIQYF,NA,TRBV6-5,NA,TRBJ2-4
TGTGCCTGGAGGAGCAATATGAACACTGAAGCTTTCTTT,CAWRSNMNTEAFF,NA,TRBV30,NA,TRBJ1-1
TGTGCCAGCAGCCAAGAAGGGCAGGGGAATGAAAAACTGTTTTTT,CASSQEGQGNEKLFF,NA,TRBV3-1,NA,TRBJ1-4
TGCAGTGCTAGGGGACTAGCGGGGGGCCAGGTTATCGCAGATACGCAGTATTTT,CSARGLAGGQVIADTQYF,TRBD2,TRBV20-1,NA,TRBJ2-3
TGTGCCAGCAGTTTAGCGGCAGCCAACGTCCTGACTTTC,CASSLAAANVLTF,NA,TRBV12-3/TRBV12-4,many,TRBJ2-6
TGTGCCAGCAGCTTGGAGCTGAACACCGGGGAGCTGTTTTTT,CASSLELNTGELFF,NA,TRBV7-9,many,TRBJ2-2
TGCAGTGCTAGAGGGGACCGCTCTGGGGCCAACGTCCTGACTTTC,CSARGDRSGANVLTF,NA,TRBV20-1,NA,TRBJ2-6
TGCAGCGTTGAAGATGAACGAATGAACACTGAAGCTTTCTTT,CSVEDERMNTEAFF,NA,TRBV29-1,NA,TRBJ1-1
TGTGCCAGCAGTCTTCGACCCAACACTGAAGCTTTCTTT,CASSLRPNTEAFF,NA,TRBV6-1,few,TRBJ1-1
TGTGCCAGCACCCGGGCGGGAGGAAACTACGAGCAGTACTTC,CASTRAGGNYEQYF,TRBD2,TRBV28,NA,TRBJ2-7
TGCAGTGCTAGAGACGAGGCTAGCGGGACCGGGGGGCAGTTCTTC,CSARDEASGTGGQFF,TRBD2,TRBV20-1,many,TRBJ2-1
TGTGCCAGCAGCCCGCCGGGACAGGCGTACGAGCAGTACTTC,CASSPPGQAYEQYF,TRBD1,TRBV7-2,many,TRBJ2-7
TGCAGCGTTGAACATGGTAGCTCTGAAGCTTTCTTT,CSVEHGSSEAFF,NA,TRBV29-1,few,TRBJ1-1
TGTGCCAGCAGCTCCAGATGGGGGGACGGGGAGCTGTTTTTT,CASSSRWGDGELFF,NA,TRBV7-2,many,TRBJ2-2
TGTGCAAGCACCCAGACGGCGGGTGGTAATGAAAAACTGTTTTTT,CASTQTAGGNEKLFF,NA,TRBV2,NA,TRBJ1-4
TGCAGTGCTAGGCCCGACTGGAGTTACGAGCAGTACTTC,CSARPDWSYEQYF,NA,TRBV20-1,many,TRBJ2-7
TGTGCCAGCGGGGGACAGGGACAACTAGCCAAAAACATTCAGTACTTC,CASGGQGQLAKNIQYF,TRBD1,TRBV2,NA,TRBJ2-4
TGCAGTGCTAGAGATTTCAGGTTAGGTAGCGCGCACTACGAGCAGTACTTC,CSARDFRLGSAHYEQYF,NA,TRBV20-1,NA,TRBJ2-7
TGCAGTGCTAGTTTTCGGGCTGCGGGGCTTTTCAATGAGCAGTTCTTC,CSASFRAAGLFNEQFF,NA,TRBV20-1,many,TRBJ2-1
TGCAGCGTTGAAGATCTGGGACAGGGGGTGGATGAGCAGTTCTTC,CSVEDLGQGVDEQFF,TRBD1,TRBV29-1,few,TRBJ2-1
TGTGCCATCGGACAGGGCGGTGAGAAATATGGCTACACCTTC,CAIGQGGEKYGYTF,TRBD1,TRBV10-3,NA,TRBJ1-2
TGCGCCAGCAGCCACCTTAGTATGACAAGTGAAAAACTGTTTTTT,CASSHLSMTSEKLFF,NA,TRBV4-1,NA,TRBJ1-4
TGCGCCAGCAGTGATGGGGGGGCCGGGACAGATACGCAGTATTTT,CASSDGGAGTDTQYF,NA,TRBV10-1,few,TRBJ2-3
TGTGCCAGCAGCGGGAGGGGTTCCAATGAGCAGTTCTTC,CASSGRGSNEQFF,TRBD2,TRBV7-6,once,TRBJ2-1
TGCGCCAGCAGCCCGTATGGGGCGGGGCCGGGGGAGCAGTACTTC,CASSPYGAGPGEQYF,NA,TRBV5-1,NA,TRBJ2-7
TGCAGCGCACGGGTGGGGGAGGGTGAGCAGTTCTTC,CSARVGEGEQFF,TRBD2,TRBV29-1,NA,TRBJ2-1